Listed below are T cell receptor beta chains from one sample, sequenced in a study of cytomegalovirus exposure and HLA in healthy donors. Sequencing was performed with immunoSEQ multiplex PCR; in TCRdb, only in-frame clones are kept and a portion is missing. The sample consists of some 110,000 clones, more than 75% of them appearing once. The sample taken for sequencing was PBMCs. The receptors shown here come from a man between 35 and 55 years old in good health and CMV-seronegative. The CDR3 runs from the conserved cysteine through the conserved F or W. The D gene is left open where the match is weak. Clone size is given for some rows only: seen once, a few or many times, or a class if the clone is expanded.

d_call j_call v_call clone_size cdr3_aa cdr3_nt
. TRBJ1-1 TRBV19 . CASFDRTNYMNTEAFF TGTGCCAGTTTTGACAGGACCAACTACATGAACACTGAAGCTTTCTTT
TRBD1 TRBJ1-1 TRBV28 . CASSRRQGARGTEAFF TGTGCCAGCAGTCGCCGACAGGGGGCAAGGGGAACTGAAGCTTTCTTT
. TRBJ2-5 TRBV11-3 . CASSPRRGNQETQYF TGTGCCAGCAGCCCAAGGAGGGGAAACCAAGAGACCCAGTACTTC
TRBD2 TRBJ2-2 TRBV5-1 . CASSSRGANFFNTGELFF TGCGCCAGCAGCTCGCGGGGGGCGAACTTTTTTAACACCGGGGAGCTGTTTTTT
. TRBJ1-3 TRBV11-2 . CASSLSSGKGNTIYF TGTGCCAGCAGCTTGTCCTCAGGCAAAGGAAACACCATATATTTT
TRBD2 TRBJ2-5 TRBV7-2 . CASSPVAGGRETQYF TGTGCCAGCAGCCCGGTAGCGGGGGGGCGAGAGACCCAGTACTTC
. TRBJ1-2 TRBV7-3 . CASSLYQGFGYTF TGTGCCAGCAGCTTATACCAGGGCTTTGGCTACACCTTC
. TRBJ1-5 TRBV28 . CASSRQGMGNQPQHF TGTGCCAGCAGCCGTCAGGGGATGGGCAATCAGCCCCAGCATTTT
TRBD2 TRBJ2-6 TRBV7-9 once CASSSGGVGANVLTF TGTGCCAGCAGCTCCGGGGGGGTTGGGGCCAACGTCCTGACTTTC
. TRBJ2-1 TRBV5-4 . CASSPRPDSSYNEQFF TGTGCCAGCAGCCCCCGTCCGGACAGCTCCTACAATGAGCAGTTCTTC
. TRBJ1-2 TRBV18 . CASATPSGTSFGYTF TGTGCCAGCGCGACTCCATCCGGGACATCCTTTGGCTACACCTTC
TRBD2 TRBJ2-3 TRBV14 . CASSQLSGGSTDTQYF TGTGCCAGCAGCCAATTAAGCGGGGGAAGCACAGATACGCAGTATTTT
TRBD1 TRBJ1-2 TRBV5-4 . CAGSLENRGLSYGYTF TGTGCCGGCAGCTTGGAAAACAGGGGGCTTAGCTATGGCTACACCTTC
. TRBJ1-6 TRBV9 . CASSREGNSPLHF TGTGCCAGCAGCCGGGAAGGGAATTCACCCCTCCACTTT
. TRBJ2-3 TRBV4-3 once CASSQDLQNPSTDTQYF TGCGCCAGCAGCCAAGATCTGCAGAATCCTAGCACAGATACGCAGTATTTT
TRBD1 TRBJ2-3 TRBV5-6 . CASSFLTTGVRTDTQYF TGTGCCAGCAGCTTCCTCACGACAGGGGTGCGGACAGATACGCAGTATTTT
. TRBJ1-3 TRBV6-1 . CASSRGTGNTIYF TGTGCCAGCTCCAGGGGTACTGGAAACACCATATATTTT
TRBD2 TRBJ2-1 TRBV6-4 . CASRPEAGGGGEQFF TGTGCCAGCAGGCCGGAGGCGGGGGGCGGAGGTGAGCAGTTCTTC
. TRBJ2-2 TRBV7-8 . CASSRNRDTGELFF TGTGCCAGCAGCAGAAACAGGGACACCGGGGAGCTGTTTTTT
. TRBJ1-1 TRBV20-1 . CSAGGGTEAFF TGCAGTGCGGGGGGGGGCACTGAAGCTTTCTTT
. TRBJ2-1 TRBV7-6 . CASSGGGSTYNEQFF TGTGCCAGCAGCGGGGGGGGCTCTACCTACAATGAGCAGTTCTTC
. TRBJ1-1 TRBV5-1 few CASSLGGKPTEAFF TGCGCCAGCAGCTTAGGGGGAAAGCCCACTGAAGCTTTCTTT
. TRBJ2-3 TRBV27 . CASSRLKTDTQYF TGTGCCAGCAGTCGACTCAAAACAGATACGCAGTATTTT
TRBD1 TRBJ2-7 TRBV7-9 . CASSPTGIYEQYF TGTGCCAGCAGCCCGACAGGGATCTACGAGCAGTACTTC
TRBD1 TRBJ2-2 TRBV5-6 . CASSIGQAGELFF TGTGCCAGCAGCATAGGACAGGCCGGGGAGCTGTTTTTT
. TRBJ2-7 TRBV27 . CASSFRGGNEQYF TGTGCCAGCAGTTTCAGGGGAGGGAACGAGCAGTACTTC
. TRBJ1-6 TRBV6-5 . CASREDSYSPLHF TGTGCCAGCAGAGAGGACAGTTATTCACCCCTCCACTTT
TRBD1 TRBJ1-2 TRBV7-3 . CASSSDREDGYTF TGTGCCAGCAGCTCTGACAGGGAAGATGGCTACACCTTC
TRBD2 TRBJ2-5 TRBV9 . CASSSSGGKETQYF TGTGCCAGCAGCTCCTCGGGGGGAAAAGAGACCCAGTACTTC
. TRBJ2-2 TRBV28 . CASRTHIRAGELFF TGTGCCAGCAGGACCCACATCAGGGCCGGGGAGCTGTTTTTT
TRBD1 TRBJ1-1 TRBV19 few CASSKDRGKIGEAFF TGTGCCAGTAGTAAAGACAGGGGTAAGATTGGTGAAGCTTTCTTT
. TRBJ2-7 TRBV7-9 . CATGTPFYEQYF TGTGCCACCGGGACACCGTTCTACGAGCAGTACTTC
TRBD2 TRBJ2-1 TRBV5-1 . CASSMPERGGQGNEQFF TGCGCCAGCAGCATGCCAGAGCGGGGGGGCCAGGGAAATGAGCAGTTCTTC